A single sample is the source of the 10 T cell receptor beta chains below, sequenced in a study of OX40 agonist ivuxolimab in advanced cancers. Profiling relied on immunoSEQ multiplex PCR, and the TCRdb table lists in-frame clones only, not all of them. Counted here are approximately 76,000 clones, 93% occurring once; the ten biggest clones make up 5.5% to 7%. Sequencing used CD4+ or CD8+ T cells sorted from blood, obtained in a trial of the OX40 agonist ivuxolimab. These receptors were collected from an adult with an advanced solid tumor such as melanoma, head and neck, liver or kidney cancer.

The chain employs TRBV29-1 and TRBJ2-1, with TRBD1 identical over 7 bases. Germline CDR1 and CDR2: SQVTM and ANQGSEA. CDR3 length: 12 residues. Unmatched junction bases numbered 1, after V lost 6 bases and J lost 2 bases. The CDR3 DNA follows: TGCAGCGTGGGGACAGCCTACAATGAGCAGTTCTTC. This translates into CSVGTAYNEQFF.

The V and J genes are TRBV5-4 and TRBJ2-7; tentative D call: TRBD1 (6 bases). This CDR3 is built from 15 residues. Germline V gene sequence: CDR1 SGHNT, CDR2 YYREEE (reference sequence). V lost 4 bases and J lost 0, with 14 bases in between. The CDR3 protein is CASSGGTVSSYEQYF. CDR3 nucleotides: TGTGCCAGCAGCGGGGGCACGGTGAGCTCCTACGAGCAGTACTTC.

This chain connects TRBV2 to TRBJ2-7; 9 bases map to TRBD1. This CDR3 spans 13 amino acids. J gave up 3 bases and V 6 bases, and 3 bases lay outside the gene matches. Germline V gives CDR1 SNHLY, CDR2 FYNNEI. The DNA for the CDR3 is TGTGCCAGCAGGGGACAGGGAGACTACGAGCAGTACTTC. It translates to CASRGQGDYEQYF.

About this clone itself: Within the sample, other DNA sequences also encode this same CDR3. The chain employs TRBV25-1 and TRBJ2-5; perhaps TRBD2 as D (5 bases). The germline gives CDR1 MGHDK, CDR2 SYGVNS. The germline V and J ends were trimmed by 3 bases and 1 base, with 9 bases remaining between them. This CDR3 is built from 14 residues. CDR3 bases: TGTGCCAGCAGTGAGTGGGGAGCCCAAGAGACCCAGTACTTC. The encoded protein is CASSEWGAQETQYF.

This clone appeared a single time. J is TRBJ1-4 and V is TRBV6-5, with D unclear. V lost 0 bases and J 6 bases, leaving 5 bases between the germline ends. Germline V CDR1 and CDR2: MNHEY, SVGAGI. This CDR3 spans 13 amino acids. For the CDR3, the DNA is TGTGCCAGCAGTTACTCGGAGGATGAAAAACTGTTTTTT. Translated, it gives CASSYSEDEKLFF.

The V and J genes are TRBV30 and TRBJ2-7; D call uncertain. Germline values: CDR1 GTSNPN, CDR2 SVGIG (reference sequence). V was trimmed by 1 base and J by 3 bases, leaving 1 base between them. The CDR3 is made up of 10 amino acids. The CDR3 protein is CAWSDYEQYF. The CDR3 nucleotides are TGTGCCTGGAGTGACTACGAGCAGTACTTC. The full variable domain, in which reference TRBV30 and TRBJ2-7 provide the parts outside the CDR3, is SQTIHQWPATLVQPVGSPLSLECTVEGTSNPNLYWYRQAAGRGLQLLFYSVGIGQISSEVPQNLSASRPQDRQFILSSKKLLLSDSGFYLCAWSDYEQYFGPGTRLTVT.

At least ten counts were recorded for this clone. The chain is built from TRBV7-9 and TRBJ2-1, with 13 bases matching TRBD2. CDR3 size: 16 residues. The V segment lost 4 bases and the J segment 7 bases; nucleotides outside the gene matches: 7. The germline CDR1 and CDR2 sequences are SEHNR and FQNEAQ (reference sequence). The CDR3 here is CASSSSTSGRGNEQFF. The DNA of the CDR3 is TGTGCCAGCAGCTCTTCAACTAGCGGGAGGGGTAATGAGCAGTTCTTC.

The chain combines TRBV30 with TRBJ2-5; 8 bases fit TRBD2. CDR1 is GTSNPN and CDR2 is SVGIG in the germline V gene (reference sequence). J was trimmed by 4 bases and V by 3 bases; bases with no gene match: 1. This CDR3 spans 12 amino acids. The CDR3 nucleotides are TGTGCCTGGAGCGGGAGGGGAGAGACCCAGTACTTC. Protein product: CAWSGRGETQYF.

The chain is built from TRBV20-1 and TRBJ2-7; D uncertain. This CDR3 contains 11 residues. The germline gives CDR1 DFQATT, CDR2 SNEGSKA (reference sequence). V was pared by 2 bases and J by 2 bases, with 4 bases between. CDR3 protein: CSARRAYEQYF. CDR3 coding DNA: TGCAGTGCTAGACGTGCCTACGAGCAGTACTTC.

The genes are TRBV28 and TRBJ1-2; TRBD1 matches at 9 bases. The V and J ends lost 2 bases and 11 bases, in that order; junction bases with no gene match: 0. The CDR3 has 11 residues. Germline CDR1 and CDR2: MDHEN and SYDVKM. The CDR3 loop is CASSLGQGYTF. Written as DNA, the CDR3 is TGTGCCAGCAGTTTAGGACAGGGGTACACCTTC.